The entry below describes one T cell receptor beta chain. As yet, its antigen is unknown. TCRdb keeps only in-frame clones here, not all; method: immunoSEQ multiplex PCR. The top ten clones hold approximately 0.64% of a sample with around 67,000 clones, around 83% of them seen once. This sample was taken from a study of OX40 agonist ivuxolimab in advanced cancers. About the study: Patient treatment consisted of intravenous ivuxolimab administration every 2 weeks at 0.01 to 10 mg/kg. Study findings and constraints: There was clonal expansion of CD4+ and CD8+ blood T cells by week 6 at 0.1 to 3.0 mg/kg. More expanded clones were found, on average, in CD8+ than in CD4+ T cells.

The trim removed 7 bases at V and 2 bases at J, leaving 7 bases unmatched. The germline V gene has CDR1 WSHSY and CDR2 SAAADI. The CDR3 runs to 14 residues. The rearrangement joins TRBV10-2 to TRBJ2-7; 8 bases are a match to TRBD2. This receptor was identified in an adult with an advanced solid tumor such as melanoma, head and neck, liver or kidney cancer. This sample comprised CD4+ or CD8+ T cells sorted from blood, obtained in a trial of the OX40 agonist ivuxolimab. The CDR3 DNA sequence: TGCGCCAGCATTTCCACGGGAGGGGCCTACGAGCAGTACTTC. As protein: CASISTGGAYEQYF.